The present entry profiles one T cell receptor (beta chain) with its context. Its specificity is not known. PCR involved 60 Vbeta and 13 Jbeta primers. Generated by immunoSEQ multiplex PCR, the TCRdb table keeps only in-frame clones and is missing some. The profile shows about 160,000 clones, roughly 80% of them singletons. There are 13 residues in the CDR3. Germline V lookup: CDR1 MGHRA, CDR2 YSYEKL. V lost 4 bases to trimming and J lost 4 bases, with 10 bases between them. The sample originates from a study of cytomegalovirus exposure and HLA in healthy donors. Turning to the study itself: Approximately 85 million unique TCRs from HLA-typed donors were held in an early data release.

Study-level results: Most subjects' HLA-A and HLA-B alleles were reportedly predicted from TCR beta sequences.

The source is a man aged 30-40 years in good health and CMV-seropositive. The V and J genes are TRBV4-1 and TRBJ1-1, with D possibly matching TRBD1 (5 bases). Sequencing input: PBMCs. CDR3 DNA sequence: TGCGCCAGCAGCCGGCCCGGGGGCACTGAAGCTTTCTTT. This encodes CASSRPGGTEAFF.